This T cell receptor beta chain is from a study of CD8+CD57+ T cells in acquired aplastic anemia. Across the whole study: The DNA of sorted CD4+ and CD8+ cells averaged roughly 3 ug. CD4+ cell libraries from healthy donors averaged about 10.8 million reads.

Study results and limitations: Comparison of patients with controls identified almost 30 shared CD8+ CDR3 sequences.

After removal of 5 bases from V and 3 bases from J, the junction contained 5 bases not matched to a gene. The CDR3 spans 14 residues. The germline V gene encodes CDR1 LNHDA and CDR2 SQIVND (reference sequence). The table lists this clonotype with many counts. The antigen remains undetermined. Profiling that covered TCR beta VDJ and CDR3 relied on genomic DNA as its template. Using its own MiXCR run on the reads, TCRdb lists one record per CDR3 protein. The sample includes approximately 81,000 distinct CDR3 sequences, over 35% of them seen just once. The sample taken for sequencing was sorted CD4+, CD8+, or CD8+CD57+ T cells (not recorded which) from PBMCs. This receptor was taken from a human donor in good health, serving as a control. J is TRBJ2-7 and V is TRBV19, with 9 bases identical to TRBD1. For the CDR3, the DNA is TGTGCCAGTAGTGAACGGGACAGGGACTACGAGCAGTACTTC. This codes for CASSERDRDYEQYF.